The next 20 T cell receptor beta chains were all read from a single sample in a study of vaccination and CD4 T cells after COVID-19. For these receptors, no antigen is known. Oncomine TCR Beta short-read sequencing was applied to DNA from cultured CD4+ T cells. TCRdb re-called the PCR reads through MiXCR, storing one row per CDR3 protein. Found here are about 25,000 distinct CDR3 sequences, 28% of them singletons; the top ten hold roughly 6.6%. Time point defined: late sampling 161 to 241 days after vaccination in a few convalescent patients. Treatment indicated: approximately 11-day PBMC culture with coronavirus spike peptide pools or control peptides (ViraFEST assay). The material sequenced was CD4+ T cells from blood, cultured in vitro, taken about 7 months after SARS-CoV-2 vaccination. Receptors were obtained from a human donor who had recovered from COVID-19.

V gene TRBV7-9 combines with J gene TRBJ2-5, with D perhaps being TRBD1 or TRBD2 (5 bases each). CDR1 is SEHNR and CDR2 is FQNEAQ in the germline V gene (reference sequence). CDR3 length equals 17 residues. V was clipped by 5 bases and J by 1 base, with 20 bases between them. The CDR3 nucleotides read TGTGCCAGCAGCCCAAGGGGACGGATCGGAGCCCAAGAGACCCAGTACTTC. Translated, it gives CASSPRGRIGAQETQYF.

The chain couples TRBV20-1 to TRBJ2-7, with a weak D call TRBD2 (6 bases). CDR1 and CDR2 from the germline V gene are DFQATT and SNEGSKA (reference sequence). Trimming left V 5 bases short and J 7 bases short, with 12 bases between. The CDR3 extends over 11 amino acids. CDR3 residues: CSAPWRGEQYF. The CDR3 DNA reads TGCAGTGCTCCTTGGAGGGGAGAGCAGTACTTC.

This clonotype has just a few counts. The gene calls are TRBV11-3 and TRBJ1-1, with D possibly being TRBD1 (6 bases). V was pared by 4 bases and J by 7 bases, with 13 bases between. CDR1 SGHNT and CDR2 YENEEA come from the germline V gene. This CDR3 has 13 residues. The CDR3 spells CASSSSDSHEAFF. DNA for the CDR3: TGTGCCAGCAGCTCATCGGACAGCCATGAAGCTTTCTTT.

This clonotype occurred many times. The rearrangement links TRBV20-1 to TRBJ1-2, with a tentative D call TRBD1 (5 bases). The length of the CDR3 is 16 residues. V lost 0 bases to trimming and J lost 4 bases, with 18 bases between them. The germline V gene has CDR1 DFQATT and CDR2 SNEGSKA (reference sequence). CDR3 amino acids: CSARDNPGGGVYGYTF. The CDR3 DNA sequence: TGCAGTGCTAGAGATAACCCCGGCGGGGGGGTCTATGGCTACACCTTC.

Here the CDR3 reads CSARNDRQGVWNIQYF. The DNA for the CDR3 is TGCAGTGCTAGAAACGACCGACAGGGGGTTTGGAACATTCAGTACTTC. This rearrangement joins TRBV20-1 to TRBJ2-4, with 9 bases that match TRBD1. This CDR3 has 16 amino acids. Trimming took 2 bases from V and 7 from J; bases not matched to a gene: 12. From germline, CDR1 is DFQATT and CDR2 SNEGSKA (reference sequence).

This clonotype is labeled medium-sized (0.01 to 0.1%). The CDR3 DNA sequence: TGTGCCAGCAGCTTAGCCCTCGACTCATACGAGCAGTACTTC. Its translation: CASSLALDSYEQYF. This rearrangement joins TRBV7-2 to TRBJ2-7; D gene uncertain. Trimming pared 0 bases from V and 4 bases from J, leaving 10 bases between. The CDR3 loop spans 14 amino acids. Germline V gene lookup returns CDR1 SGHTA and CDR2 FQGNSA.

J is TRBJ2-1 and V is TRBV6-1; 9 bases agree with TRBD1. Germline assignment: CDR1 MNHNS and CDR2 SASEGT. Trimming took 0 bases from V and 7 from J; bases not matched to a gene: 7. CDR3 size: 16 residues. CDR3 protein: CASSEATGTGFNEQFF. CDR3 sequence (DNA): TGTGCCAGCAGTGAAGCAACCGGGACAGGGTTTAATGAGCAGTTCTTC.

The CDR3 loop is CSANWGGNEQFF. DNA for the CDR3: TGCAGTGCTAACTGGGGTGGCAATGAGCAGTTCTTC. The chain couples TRBV20-1 to TRBJ2-1; no clear D. The CDR3 runs 12 residues. Trimming shortened V by 4 bases and J by 6 bases, and 10 bases separated the two germline ends. The V gene's germline CDR1 is DFQATT and CDR2 SNEGSKA (reference sequence).

The CDR3 here is CASSQGGELFF. CDR3 in DNA: TGCGCCAGCAGCCAAGGCGGGGAGCTGTTTTTT. This sequence joins TRBV4-3 and TRBJ2-2; D gene unclear. Trimming took off 1 base at V and 7 bases at J, with 1 base between the two ends. Germline CDR1 and CDR2: LGHNA and YSLEER. This CDR3 comprises 11 residues.

The rearrangement joins TRBV24-1 to TRBJ1-5, with a weak D call TRBD1 (5 bases). Germline V CDR1 and CDR2: KGHDR, SFDVKD. The CDR3 is 15 residues long. V was pared by 3 bases and J by 2 bases, with 10 bases between. This chain's CDR3 is CATSDRGGGNQPQHF. The CDR3 bases are TGTGCCACCAGTGATCGTGGGGGGGGCAATCAGCCCCAGCATTTT.

This chain uses TRBV4-3 with TRBJ2-7; D ambiguous. Germline V gene sequence: CDR1 LGHNA, CDR2 YSLEER. CDR3 length: 14 residues. Trimming shortened V by 0 bases and J by 0 bases, and 6 bases separated the two germline ends. The CDR3 sequence: CASSQDARSYEQYF. Here the CDR3 DNA reads TGCGCCAGCAGCCAAGACGCCCGCTCCTACGAGCAGTACTTC.

The rearrangement links TRBV29-1 to TRBJ2-7, with 12 bases fitting TRBD2. Germline V CDR1 and CDR2: SQVTM, ANQGSEA. J was trimmed by 2 bases and V by 6 bases; bases with no gene match: 2. CDR3 length: 13 residues. The CDR3 here is CSVRTSGAYEQYF. The CDR3, as DNA: TGCAGCGTCCGGACTAGCGGGGCCTACGAGCAGTACTTC.

The rearrangement links TRBV19 to TRBJ1-1; 8 bases align to TRBD1. The CDR3 is 15 amino acids. V gave up 6 bases and J gave up 0 bases; unmatched junction bases: 6. Germline loops: CDR1 LNHDA, CDR2 SQIVND (reference sequence). DNA for the CDR3: TGTGCCAGTAGCTGGGGGGACAGGCTGAACACTGAAGCTTTCTTT. This translates into CASSWGDRLNTEAFF.

This clonotype appeared a few times. The chain has TRBV10-1 and TRBJ2-7; D gene unclear. Germline V gene lookup returns CDR1 WNHNN and CDR2 SYGVQD (reference sequence). The CDR3 consists of 13 residues. Trimming pared 0 bases from V and 1 base from J, leaving 4 bases between. CDR3 sequence (DNA): TGCGCCAGCAGTGAGTCTTTGTCCTACGAGCAGTACTTC. Encoded protein: CASSESLSYEQYF.

CDR3 region: CSALGGNNEQFF. CDR3 DNA sequence: TGCAGTGCACTCGGGGGGAACAATGAGCAGTTCTTC. V gene TRBV20-1 combines with J gene TRBJ2-1, with 7 nucleotides matching TRBD2. V shed 6 bases, J shed 5 bases, and the junction held 4 bases outside the gene matches. Germline V lookup: CDR1 DFQATT, CDR2 SNEGSKA (reference sequence). The CDR3 length is 12 residues.

This clonotype is categorized as medium-sized. V gene TRBV7-8 combines with J gene TRBJ1-5; 7 nucleotides line up with TRBD1. CDR1 SGHVS and CDR2 FQNEAQ come from the germline V gene. V lost 4 bases, J lost 6 bases, and 6 bases stayed unmatched. The CDR3 loop spans 14 amino acids. The CDR3: CASSYSRGSQPQHF. The CDR3 coding sequence is TGTGCCAGCAGCTACAGCAGGGGGAGTCAGCCCCAGCATTTT. The variable domain in full, with the rest retrieved from reference TRBV7-8 and TRBJ1-5, is GAGVSQSPRYKVAKRGQDVALRCDPISGHVSLFWYQQALGQGPEFLTYFQNEAQLDKSGLPSDRFFAERPEGSVSTLKIQRTQQEDSAVYLCASSYSRGSQPQHFGDGTRLSIL.

This clonotype has more than one count but fewer than ten. The chain uses TRBV7-9 and TRBJ2-7; 7 positions agree with TRBD1. The CDR3 length is 18 residues. Trimming removed 1 base from V and 3 bases from J; junction bases left unmatched: 15. The V gene's germline CDR1 is SEHNR and CDR2 FQNEAQ (reference sequence). CDR3: CASSLGQGSQAKDYEQYF. The CDR3 bases are TGTGCCAGCAGCTTAGGACAGGGTAGCCAAGCGAAAGACTACGAGCAGTACTTC.

DNA of the CDR3: TGTGCCAGCAGCTTTGGGGGAGGGGGCTACGAGCAGTACTTC. Protein product: CASSFGGGGYEQYF. This rearrangement joins TRBV5-4 to TRBJ2-7, with a possible D match to TRBD2 (7 bases). There are 14 residues in the CDR3. V was shortened by 2 bases and J by 3 bases, with 12 bases between the two germline ends. CDR1 and CDR2 (germline): SGHNT, YYREEE (reference sequence).

This chain uses TRBV7-2 with TRBJ2-2; D gene unclear. V was shortened by 1 base and J by 4 bases, with 7 bases between the two germline ends. The CDR3 spans 14 residues. CDR1 is SGHTA and CDR2 is FQGNSA in the germline V gene. CDR3 nucleotide sequence: TGTGCCAGCAGCTTAGGTCCACTCACCGGGGAGCTGTTTTTT. This codes for CASSLGPLTGELFF.

This clonotype was counted between two and nine times. The chain links TRBV20-1 to TRBJ2-2; possible D gene TRBD2, 5 bases. CDR1 is DFQATT, CDR2 SNEGSKA, per germline (reference sequence). V dropped 6 bases and J dropped 6 bases, with 11 bases sitting between them. The CDR3 has 12 residues. CDR3 in amino acids: CSAYRGAGELFF. In DNA form, the CDR3 reads TGCAGTGCCTACCGGGGAGCCGGGGAGCTGTTTTTT.